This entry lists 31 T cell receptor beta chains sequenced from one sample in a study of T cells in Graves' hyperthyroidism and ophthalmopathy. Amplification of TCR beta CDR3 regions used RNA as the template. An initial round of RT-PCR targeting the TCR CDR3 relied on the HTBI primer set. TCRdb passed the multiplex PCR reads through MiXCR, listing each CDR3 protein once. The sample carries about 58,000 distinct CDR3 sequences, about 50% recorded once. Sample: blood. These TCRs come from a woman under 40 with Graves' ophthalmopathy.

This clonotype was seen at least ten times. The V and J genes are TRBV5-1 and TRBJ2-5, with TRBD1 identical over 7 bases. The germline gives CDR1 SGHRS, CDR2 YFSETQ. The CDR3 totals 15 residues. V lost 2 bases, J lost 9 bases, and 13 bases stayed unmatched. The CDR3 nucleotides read TGCGCCAGCAGCTTTGACGGGACAGCCTTTGAGGCCCAGTACTTC. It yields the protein CASSFDGTAFEAQYF.

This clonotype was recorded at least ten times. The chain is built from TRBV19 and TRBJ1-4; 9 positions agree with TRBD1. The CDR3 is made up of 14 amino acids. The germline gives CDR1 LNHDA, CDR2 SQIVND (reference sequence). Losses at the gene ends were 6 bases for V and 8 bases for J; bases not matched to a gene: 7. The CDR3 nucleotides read TGTGCCAGTAGCTGGACAGGGGCGGGAGAAAAACTGTTTTTT. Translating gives CASSWTGAGEKLFF.

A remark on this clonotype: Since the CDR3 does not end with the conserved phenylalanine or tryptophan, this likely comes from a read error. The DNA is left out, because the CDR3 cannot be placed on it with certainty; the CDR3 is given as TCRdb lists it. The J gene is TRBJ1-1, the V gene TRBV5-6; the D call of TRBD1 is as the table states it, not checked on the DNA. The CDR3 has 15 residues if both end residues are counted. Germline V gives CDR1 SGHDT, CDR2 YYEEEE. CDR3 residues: CASSPWTGTNTEAFL.

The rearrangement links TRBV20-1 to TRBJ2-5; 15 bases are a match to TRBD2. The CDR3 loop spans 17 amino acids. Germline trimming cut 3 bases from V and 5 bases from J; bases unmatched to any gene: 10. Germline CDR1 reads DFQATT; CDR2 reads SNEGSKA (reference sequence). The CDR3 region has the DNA TGCAGTGCTAGCGGGACAACCGGGACTAGCGGGAGGGAGACCCAGTACTTC. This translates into CSASGTTGTSGRETQYF.

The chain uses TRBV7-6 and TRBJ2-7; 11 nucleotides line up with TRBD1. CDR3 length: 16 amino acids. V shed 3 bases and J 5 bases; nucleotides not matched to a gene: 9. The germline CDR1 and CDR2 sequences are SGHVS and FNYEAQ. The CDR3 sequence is CASSFRGQGAANEQYF. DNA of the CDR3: TGTGCCAGCAGCTTTCGCGGACAGGGGGCTGCGAACGAGCAGTACTTC.

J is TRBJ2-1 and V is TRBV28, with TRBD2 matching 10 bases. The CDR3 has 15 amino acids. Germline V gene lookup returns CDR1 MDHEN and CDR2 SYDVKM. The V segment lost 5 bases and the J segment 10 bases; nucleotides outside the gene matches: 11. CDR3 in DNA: TGTGCCAGCAGTCCGCCCCTAGCGGGAGTGGTGGAGCAGTTCTTC. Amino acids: CASSPPLAGVVEQFF.

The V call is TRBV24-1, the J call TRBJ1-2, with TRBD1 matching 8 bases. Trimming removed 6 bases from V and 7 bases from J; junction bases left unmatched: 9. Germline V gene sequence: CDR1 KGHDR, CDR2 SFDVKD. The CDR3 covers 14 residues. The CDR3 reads CATSPTGDFSGYTF. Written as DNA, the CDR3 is TGTGCCACCAGTCCGACAGGGGACTTCTCTGGCTACACCTTC.

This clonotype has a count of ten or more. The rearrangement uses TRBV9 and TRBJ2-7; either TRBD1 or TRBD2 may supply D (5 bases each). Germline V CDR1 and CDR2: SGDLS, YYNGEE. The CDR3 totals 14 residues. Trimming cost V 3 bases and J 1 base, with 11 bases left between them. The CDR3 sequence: CASSGGPLSYEQYF. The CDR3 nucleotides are TGTGCCAGCAGCGGGGGACCACTATCCTACGAGCAGTACTTC.

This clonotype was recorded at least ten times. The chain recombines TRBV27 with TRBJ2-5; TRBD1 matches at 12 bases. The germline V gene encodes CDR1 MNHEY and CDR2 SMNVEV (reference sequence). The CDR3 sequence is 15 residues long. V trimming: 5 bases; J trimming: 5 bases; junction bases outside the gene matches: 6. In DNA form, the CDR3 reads TGTGCCAGCAGTCCCGGGACAGGGGGCGCGGAGACCCAGTACTTC. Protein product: CASSPGTGGAETQYF.

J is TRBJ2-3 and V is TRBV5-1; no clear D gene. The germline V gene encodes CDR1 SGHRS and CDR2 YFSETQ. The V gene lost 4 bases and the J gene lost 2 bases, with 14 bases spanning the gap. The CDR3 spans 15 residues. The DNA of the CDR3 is TGCGCCAGCAGCCTAAACTACCAGAACACAGATACGCAGTATTTT. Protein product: CASSLNYQNTDTQYF.

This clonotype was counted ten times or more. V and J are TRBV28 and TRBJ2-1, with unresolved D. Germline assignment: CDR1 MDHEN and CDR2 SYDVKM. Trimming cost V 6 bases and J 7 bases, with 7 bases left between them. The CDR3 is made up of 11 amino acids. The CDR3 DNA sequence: TGTGCCAGCAGCTTCCGGAATGAGCAGTTCTTC. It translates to CASSFRNEQFF.

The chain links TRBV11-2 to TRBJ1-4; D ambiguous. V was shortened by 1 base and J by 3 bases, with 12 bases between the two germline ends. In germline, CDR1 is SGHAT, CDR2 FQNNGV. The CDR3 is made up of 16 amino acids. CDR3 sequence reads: CASSLGIAAANEKLFF. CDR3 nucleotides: TGTGCCAGCAGCTTAGGTATTGCTGCAGCTAATGAAAAACTGTTTTTT. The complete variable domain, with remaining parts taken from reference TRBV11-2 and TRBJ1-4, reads EAGVAQSPRYKIIEKRQSVAFWCNPISGHATLYWYQQILGQGPKLLIQFQNNGVVDDSQLPKDRFSAERLKGVDSTLKIQPAKLEDSAVYLCASSLGIAAANEKLFFGSGTQLSVL.

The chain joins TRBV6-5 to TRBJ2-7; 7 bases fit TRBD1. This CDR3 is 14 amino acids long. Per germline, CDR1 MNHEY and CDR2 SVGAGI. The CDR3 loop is CVSAPGTVGFEQYF. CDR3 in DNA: TGTGTCAGTGCTCCCGGGACAGTTGGTTTCGAGCAGTACTTC.

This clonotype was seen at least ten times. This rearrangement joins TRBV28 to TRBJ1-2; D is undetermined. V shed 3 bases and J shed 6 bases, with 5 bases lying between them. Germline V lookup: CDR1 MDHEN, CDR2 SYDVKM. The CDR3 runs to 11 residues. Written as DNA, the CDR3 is TGTGCCAGCAGTTTCGGGAATGGCTACACCTTC. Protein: CASSFGNGYTF.

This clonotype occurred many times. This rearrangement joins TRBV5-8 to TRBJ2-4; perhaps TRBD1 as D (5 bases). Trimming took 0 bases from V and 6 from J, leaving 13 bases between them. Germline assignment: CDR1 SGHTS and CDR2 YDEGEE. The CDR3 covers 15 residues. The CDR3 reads CASSLGGQRGNIQYF. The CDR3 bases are TGTGCCAGCAGCTTGGGAGGACAAAGGGGAAACATTCAGTACTTC.

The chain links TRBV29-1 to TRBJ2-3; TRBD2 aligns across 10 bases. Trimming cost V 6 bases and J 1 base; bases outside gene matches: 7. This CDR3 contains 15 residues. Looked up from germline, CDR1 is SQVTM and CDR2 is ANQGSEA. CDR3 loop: CSVGASGSGTDTQYF. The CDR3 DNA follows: TGCAGCGTAGGGGCTAGCGGGAGTGGCACAGATACGCAGTATTTT.

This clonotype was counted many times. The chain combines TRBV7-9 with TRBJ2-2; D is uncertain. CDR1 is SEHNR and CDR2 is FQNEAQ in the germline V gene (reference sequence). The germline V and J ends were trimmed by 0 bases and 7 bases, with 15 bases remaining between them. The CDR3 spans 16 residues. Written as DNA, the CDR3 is TGTGCCAGCAGCTTAGCGTACGCGCCCGCAGGCGGGGAGCTGTTTTTT. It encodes CASSLAYAPAGGELFF. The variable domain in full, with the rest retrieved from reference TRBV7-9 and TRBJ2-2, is DTGVSQNPRHKITKRGQNVTFRCDPISEHNRLYWYRQTLGQGPEFLTYFQNEAQLEKSRLLSDRFSAERPKGSFSTLEIQRTEQGDSAMYLCASSLAYAPAGGELFFGEGSRLTVL.

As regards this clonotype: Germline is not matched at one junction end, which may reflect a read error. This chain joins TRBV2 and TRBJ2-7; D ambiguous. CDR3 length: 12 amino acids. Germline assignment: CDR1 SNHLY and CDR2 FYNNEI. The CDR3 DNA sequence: TGTGCCATCAGTGAGTCGGGCGACGAGCAGTACTTC. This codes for CAISESGDEQYF.

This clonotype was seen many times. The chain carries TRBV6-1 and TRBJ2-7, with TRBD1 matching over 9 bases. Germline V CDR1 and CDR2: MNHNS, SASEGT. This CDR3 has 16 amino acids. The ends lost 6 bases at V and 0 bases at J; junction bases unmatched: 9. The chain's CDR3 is CASRISGQGSSYEQYF. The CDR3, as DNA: TGTGCCAGCAGGATTTCGGGACAGGGTTCCTCCTACGAGCAGTACTTC.

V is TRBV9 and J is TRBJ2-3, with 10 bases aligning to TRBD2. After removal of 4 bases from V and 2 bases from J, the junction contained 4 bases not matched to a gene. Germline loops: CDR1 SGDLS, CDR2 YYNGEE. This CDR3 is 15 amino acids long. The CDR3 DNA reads TGTGCCAGCAGCCATCTAGCGGGGGACACAGATACGCAGTATTTT. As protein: CASSHLAGDTDTQYF.

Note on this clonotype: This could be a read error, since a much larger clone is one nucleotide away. The CDR3 DNA sequence: TGCGCCAGCAGCCAAGGGGTGTTCCGGGACAGTCGCTACAATGAGCAGTACTTC. Its translation is CASSQGVFRDSRYNEQYF. V is TRBV25-1 and J is TRBJ2-7; 7 nucleotides align to TRBD1. The CDR3 extends over 18 amino acids. CDR1 MGHDK and CDR2 SYGVNS come from the germline V gene.

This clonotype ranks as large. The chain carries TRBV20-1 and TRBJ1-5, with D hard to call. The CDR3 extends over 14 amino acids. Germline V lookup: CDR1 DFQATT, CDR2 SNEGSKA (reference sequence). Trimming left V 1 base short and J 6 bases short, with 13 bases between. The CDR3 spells CSARALSSGQPQHF. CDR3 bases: TGCAGTGCTAGAGCCTTGTCGAGCGGTCAGCCCCAGCATTTT.

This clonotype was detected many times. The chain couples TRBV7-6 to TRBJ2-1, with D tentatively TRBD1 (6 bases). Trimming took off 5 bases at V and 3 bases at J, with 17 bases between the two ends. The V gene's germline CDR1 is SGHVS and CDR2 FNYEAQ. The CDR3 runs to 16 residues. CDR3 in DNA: TGTGCCAGCAGCCCGAGGGGGAGTTATTACTACAATGAGCAGTTCTTC. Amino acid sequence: CASSPRGSYYYNEQFF.

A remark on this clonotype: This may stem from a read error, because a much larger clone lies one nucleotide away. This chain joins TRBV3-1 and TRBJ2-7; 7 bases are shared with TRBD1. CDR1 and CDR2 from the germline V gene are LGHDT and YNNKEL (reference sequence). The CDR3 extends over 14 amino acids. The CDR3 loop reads CASSPRDSSHEQYF. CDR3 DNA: TGTGCCAGCAGCCCTCGGGACAGCTCCCACGAGCAGTACTTC.

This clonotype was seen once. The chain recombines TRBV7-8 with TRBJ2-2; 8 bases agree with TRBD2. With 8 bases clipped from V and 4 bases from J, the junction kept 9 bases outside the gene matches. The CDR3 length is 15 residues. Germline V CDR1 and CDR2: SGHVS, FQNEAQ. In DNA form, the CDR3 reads TGTGCCAGCCTGGCTAGCGGGCCTAGCACCGGGGAGCTGTTTTTT. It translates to CASLASGPSTGELFF. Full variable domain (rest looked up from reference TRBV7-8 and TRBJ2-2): GAGVSQSPRYKVAKRGQDVALRCDPISGHVSLFWYQQALGQGPEFLTYFQNEAQLDKSGLPSDRFFAERPEGSVSTLKIQRTQQEDSAVYLCASLASGPSTGELFFGEGSRLTVL.

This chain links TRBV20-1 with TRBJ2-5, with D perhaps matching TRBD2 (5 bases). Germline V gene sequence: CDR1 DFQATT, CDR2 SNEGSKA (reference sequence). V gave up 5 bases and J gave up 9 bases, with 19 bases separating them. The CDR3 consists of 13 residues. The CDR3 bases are TGCAGTGCTTTTGAAGGGAGCAATCAGCCCCAGTACTTC. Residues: CSAFEGSNQPQYF.

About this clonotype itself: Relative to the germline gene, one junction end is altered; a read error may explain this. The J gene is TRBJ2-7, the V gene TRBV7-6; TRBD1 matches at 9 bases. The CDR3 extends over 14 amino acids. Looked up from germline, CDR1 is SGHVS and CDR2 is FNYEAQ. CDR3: CANSSGTGMYEQYF. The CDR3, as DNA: TGTGCCAACAGCTCCGGGACAGGGATGTACGAGCAGTACTTC.

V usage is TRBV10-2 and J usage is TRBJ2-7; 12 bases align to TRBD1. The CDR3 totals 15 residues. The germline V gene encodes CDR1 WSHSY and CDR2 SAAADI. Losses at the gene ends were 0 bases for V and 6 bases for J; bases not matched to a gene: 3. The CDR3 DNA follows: TGCGCCAGCAGTGAGTCGGGGACAGGGGGCGGCGAGCAGTACTTC. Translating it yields CASSESGTGGGEQYF.

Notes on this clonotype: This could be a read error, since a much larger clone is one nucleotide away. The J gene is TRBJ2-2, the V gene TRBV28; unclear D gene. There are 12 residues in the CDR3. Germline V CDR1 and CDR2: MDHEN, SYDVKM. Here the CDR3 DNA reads TGTGGCAGCAGTTTGTGGGCCGGGGAGCTGTTTTTT. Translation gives CGSSLWAGELFF.

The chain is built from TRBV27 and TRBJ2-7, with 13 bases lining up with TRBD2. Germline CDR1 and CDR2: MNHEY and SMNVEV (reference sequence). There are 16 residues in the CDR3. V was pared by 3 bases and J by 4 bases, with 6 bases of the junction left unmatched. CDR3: CASSFGVGLAGYEQYF. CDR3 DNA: TGTGCCAGCAGTTTTGGAGTGGGACTAGCGGGATACGAGCAGTACTTC.

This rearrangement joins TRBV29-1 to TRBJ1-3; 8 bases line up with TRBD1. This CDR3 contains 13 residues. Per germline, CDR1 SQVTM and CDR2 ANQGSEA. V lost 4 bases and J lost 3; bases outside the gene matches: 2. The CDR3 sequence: CSVAGGGGNTIYF. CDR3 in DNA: TGCAGCGTTGCAGGGGGCGGTGGAAACACCATATATTTT.